This T cell receptor (beta chain) came from a study of PD-1 blockade in classical Hodgkin lymphoma. Germline V gene lookup returns CDR1 SGHTA and CDR2 FQGNSA. The CDR3 is 15 residues long. The V and J ends lost 5 bases and 3 bases respectively, with 17 bases between them. This sample's time point: cycle 4 day 1 (C4D1), after less than 7 weeks of nivolumab. No patient escaped relapse after autologous stem cell transplantation, and brentuximab vedotin exposure varied. Clones were read by immunoSEQ multiplex PCR, and TCRdb kept only the in-frame ones, dropping some. The data hold 5,500 to 8,500 clones, with roughly 85% observed a single time.

The receptor's source is a human donor with classical Hodgkin lymphoma. The chain links TRBV7-2 to TRBJ2-7, with no clear D. Here the sequenced sample was peripheral blood mononuclear cells (PBMCs), taken before the fourth cycle of nivolumab. The CDR3 nucleotides are TGTGCCAGCAGCGACCGGGCCCAATCCCACTACGAGCAGTACTTC. This codes for CASSDRAQSHYEQYF.